These 29 T cell receptor beta chains originate from one sample sequenced in a study of cytomegalovirus exposure and HLA in healthy donors. The PCR had 60 Vbeta and 13 Jbeta primers. The method was immunoSEQ multiplex PCR; TCRdb's version includes in-frame clones alone and lacks a portion of them. The sample contains 100,000 or so clones, approximately 70% of which appear only once. Material: PBMCs. The receptors shown here come from a young man in good health and CMV-seronegative.

This clone appeared once. The chain recombines TRBV18 with TRBJ1-1; 7 bases are shared with TRBD1. J gave up 1 base and V 3 bases, and 8 bases lay outside the gene matches. The CDR3 is 16 residues long. CDR1 KGHSH and CDR2 LQKENI come from the germline V gene. Written as DNA, the CDR3 is TGTGCCAGCTCACCGAATACGGGACAGCAGAACACTGAAGCTTTCTTT. Amino acid sequence: CASSPNTGQQNTEAFF.

This clone was seen a single time. Other DNA sequences in the sample encode the same CDR3. The V and J genes are TRBV7-9 and TRBJ2-5, with a tentative D call TRBD2 (6 bases). V was trimmed by 6 bases and J by 5 bases, leaving 16 bases between them. CDR3 length: 14 amino acids. Germline lookup yields CDR1 SEHNR and CDR2 FQNEAQ (reference sequence). The CDR3 coding sequence is TGTGCCAGCAGTTTGGGCTCTGGGGGGGAGACCCAGTACTTC. Its protein is CASSLGSGGETQYF. Complete variable domain (other parts from reference TRBV7-9 and TRBJ2-5): DTGVSQNPRHKITKRGQNVTFRCDPISEHNRLYWYRQTLGQGPEFLTYFQNEAQLEKSRLLSDRFSAERPKGSFSTLEIQRTEQGDSAMYLCASSLGSGGETQYFGPGTRLLVL.

The chain employs TRBV11-3 and TRBJ2-1, with TRBD1 as a possible D gene (5 bases). The germline gives CDR1 SGHNT, CDR2 YENEEA. V dropped 4 bases and J dropped 4 bases, with 14 bases sitting between them. The length of the CDR3 is 15 residues. In DNA, the CDR3 is TGTGCCAGCAGCTCCCGATCGGACACTTACAATGAGCAGTTCTTC. Amino acid sequence: CASSSRSDTYNEQFF.

This clone was counted once. The rearrangement joins TRBV30 to TRBJ2-5; 11 positions match TRBD1. The DNA end lines up better with TRBJ2-7; the J call may be wrong. CDR1 is GTSNPN, CDR2 SVGIG, per germline (reference sequence). This CDR3 spans 13 amino acids. In DNA, the CDR3 is TGTGCCTGGGCGGGACAGGGGGTCCACGAGCAGTACTTC. It is translated as CAWAGQGVHEQYF.

V and J are TRBV5-1 and TRBJ1-3; D not certain. Trimming removed 0 bases at V and 0 bases at J, with 10 bases between. Germline loops: CDR1 SGHRS, CDR2 YFSETQ. The CDR3 contains 16 residues. Here the CDR3 DNA reads TGCGCCAGCAGCTTGGCCGGCAGACTCTCTGGAAACACCATATATTTT. Translation: CASSLAGRLSGNTIYF.

The genes are TRBV20-1 and TRBJ1-2; unclear D gene. V was trimmed by 3 bases and J by 4 bases, leaving 6 bases between them. The germline V gene has CDR1 DFQATT and CDR2 SNEGSKA (reference sequence). This CDR3 is built from 11 residues. CDR3 nucleotide sequence: TGCAGTGCTAGTTACAGCTATGGCTACACCTTC. This codes for CSASYSYGYTF.

The V and J genes are TRBV7-2 and TRBJ1-2; D is uncertain. The germline V gene encodes CDR1 SGHTA and CDR2 FQGNSA. This CDR3 has 12 amino acids. V was cut by 1 base and J by 12 bases, with 12 bases left in between. CDR3 DNA sequence: TGTGCCAGCAGCTTAGATCGGTCCCCACACACCTTC. Its translation is CASSLDRSPHTF.

The V gene is TRBV5-1, the J gene TRBJ2-5; D is unresolved. This CDR3 is 14 amino acids long. Germline lookup yields CDR1 SGHRS and CDR2 YFSETQ. Trimming took off 4 bases at V and 0 bases at J, with 10 bases between the two ends. This CDR3 is CASSPEKYQETQYF. As DNA, the CDR3 is TGCGCCAGCAGCCCAGAAAAGTACCAAGAGACCCAGTACTTC. Filled out from reference TRBV5-1 and TRBJ2-5, the complete variable domain reads KAGVTQTPRYLIKTRGQQVTLSCSPISGHRSVSWYQQTPGQGLQFLFEYFSETQRNKGNFPGRFSGRQFSNSRSEMNVSTLELGDSALYLCASSPEKYQETQYFGPGTRLLVL.

The CDR3 loop is CASSRDRVMNGYTF. In DNA form, the CDR3 reads TGTGCCAGTAGTAGGGACAGGGTGATGAATGGCTACACCTTC. The rearrangement uses TRBV19 and TRBJ1-2; TRBD1 agrees at 9 bases. The CDR3 sequence is 14 residues long. Germline CDR1 and CDR2: LNHDA and SQIVND (reference sequence). Trimming removed 4 bases from V and 6 bases from J; junction bases left unmatched: 6. Full variable domain (remainder filled in from reference TRBV19 and TRBJ1-2): DGGITQSPKYLFRKEGQNVTLSCEQNLNHDAMYWYRQDPGQGLRLIYYSQIVNDFQKGDIAEGYSVSREKKESFPLTVTSAQKNPTAFYLCASSRDRVMNGYTFGSGTRLTVV.

The DNA of the CDR3 is TGCGCCAGCAGCCACGTTACCCTAGGAGGGCGGAGCACTGAAGCTTTCTTT. Translating gives CASSHVTLGGRSTEAFF. The V and J genes are TRBV4-1 and TRBJ1-1, with no clear D. This CDR3 region has 17 residues. V lost 3 bases, J lost 4 bases, and 21 bases lay in between. CDR1 is MGHRA and CDR2 is YSYEKL in the germline V gene.

The table lists this clone with a count of one. The V gene is TRBV2, the J gene TRBJ2-2, with TRBD1 as a possible D gene (5 bases). The length of the CDR3 is 14 residues. The germline V gene encodes CDR1 SNHLY and CDR2 FYNNEI. Trimming pared 6 bases from V and 6 bases from J, leaving 14 bases between. The CDR3 region is CASSAEQVPGELFF. In nucleotides, the CDR3 is TGTGCCAGCAGCGCCGAACAGGTCCCCGGGGAGCTGTTTTTT.

This clone was recorded a few times. This chain links TRBV7-2 with TRBJ2-7; TRBD2 aligns across 10 bases. This CDR3 region has 15 residues. Looked up from germline, CDR1 is SGHTA and CDR2 is FQGNSA. V shed 1 base, J shed 7 bases, and the junction held 7 bases outside the gene matches. The CDR3 loop reads CASSLGTSGQKEQYF. The CDR3 DNA reads TGTGCCAGCAGCTTAGGGACTAGCGGTCAAAAGGAGCAGTACTTC.

This clone was picked up a small number of times. The chain combines TRBV7-9 with TRBJ2-2; TRBD2 matches at 7 bases. J lost 5 bases, V lost 11 bases, and 5 bases had no gene match. Germline V gene sequence: CDR1 SEHNR, CDR2 FQNEAQ (reference sequence). CDR3 length: 12 residues. Here the CDR3 reads CAQMGGTGELFF. CDR3 in DNA: TGTGCCCAAATGGGAGGGACCGGGGAGCTGTTTTTT.

V gene TRBV9 combines with J gene TRBJ2-5; TRBD1 matches at 8 bases. The V gene end was trimmed by 0 bases and the J gene end by 7 bases; junction bases not matched to a gene: 5. The CDR3 contains 14 residues. Germline V lookup: CDR1 SGDLS, CDR2 YYNGEE. In nucleotides, the CDR3 is TGTGCCAGCAGCGTAGGGGACAGGTGGGGGACCCAGTACTTC. This sequence encodes CASSVGDRWGTQYF.

This clone showed up just a few times. This chain uses TRBV5-4 with TRBJ2-1; D ambiguous. V was pared by 7 bases and J by 4 bases, with 18 bases between. This CDR3 is built from 15 residues. Germline V CDR1 and CDR2: SGHNT, YYREEE (reference sequence). The CDR3 nucleotides are TGTGCCAGCGGTACTGACTCCAGCGCGTACAATGAGCAGTTCTTC. Residues: CASGTDSSAYNEQFF.

The chain uses TRBV6-1 and TRBJ2-3; 8 nucleotides agree with TRBD1. The CDR3 spans 14 residues. Trimming cost V 6 bases and J 1 base; bases outside gene matches: 3. In germline, CDR1 is MNHNS, CDR2 SASEGT. As DNA, the CDR3 is TGTGCCAGCAGCATGACAGGGGGCACAGATACGCAGTATTTT. Translated, it gives CASSMTGGTDTQYF.

The chain combines TRBV5-1 with TRBJ2-2; unclear D gene. Germline-derived CDR1 and CDR2 are SGHRS and YFSETQ. Deletions cut 0 bases from V and 0 bases from J, with 6 bases between. The CDR3 has 15 residues. The CDR3, as DNA: TGCGCCAGCAGCTTGGGATCTACGAACACCGGGGAGCTGTTTTTT. Translated: CASSLGSTNTGELFF.

The rearrangement uses TRBV2 and TRBJ1-1, with 7 nucleotides matching TRBD1. Germline-derived CDR1 and CDR2 are SNHLY and FYNNEI. This CDR3 is built from 15 residues. V lost 6 bases, J lost 1 base, and 8 bases stayed unmatched. The CDR3 region is CASREQGLGNTEAFF. CDR3 bases: TGTGCCAGCAGGGAACAGGGGCTCGGGAACACTGAAGCTTTCTTT.

This chain links TRBV28 with TRBJ2-6; possible D gene TRBD2, 6 bases. The CDR3 sequence is 15 residues long. The germline CDR1 and CDR2 sequences are MDHEN and SYDVKM. V lost 7 bases and J 0 bases, leaving 10 bases between the germline ends. CDR3 protein: CASNPGGSGANVLTF. DNA for the CDR3: TGTGCCAGCAACCCCGGGGGCTCTGGGGCCAACGTCCTGACTTTC.

This rearrangement joins TRBV30 to TRBJ1-6; 9 bases match TRBD1. Trimming removed 0 bases from V and 7 bases from J; junction bases left unmatched: 7. Germline CDR1 reads GTSNPN; CDR2 reads SVGIG (reference sequence). The length of the CDR3 is 16 residues. DNA of the CDR3: TGTGCCTGGAGTGTACAGGGACAGGGTCTGAATTCACCCCTCCACTTT. It specifies CAWSVQGQGLNSPLHF.

The chain couples TRBV11-2 to TRBJ1-5; no clear D. V gave up 4 bases and J gave up 0 bases, with 7 bases separating them. The CDR3 is 14 residues long. The germline V gene encodes CDR1 SGHAT and CDR2 FQNNGV. This CDR3 reads CASSSTNSNQPQHF. DNA for the CDR3: TGTGCCAGCAGCTCGACAAATAGCAATCAGCCCCAGCATTTT.

Written as DNA, the CDR3 is TGTGCCAGCAGCTTGCCCCTAGCGGGAGTTCGGAATGAGCAGTTCTTC. Protein: CASSLPLAGVRNEQFF. The J gene is TRBJ2-1, the V gene TRBV5-4; 10 bases are a match to TRBD2. This CDR3 comprises 16 residues. Trimming removed 1 base from V and 7 bases from J; junction bases left unmatched: 8. Per germline, CDR1 SGHNT and CDR2 YYREEE (reference sequence).

This clone appeared a few times. Other DNA sequences of this sample code for an identical CDR3. The chain carries TRBV18 and TRBJ1-1; 7 nucleotides match TRBD1. Germline CDR1 KGHSH, CDR2 LQKENI. This CDR3 is 14 amino acids long. Trimming removed 6 bases from V and 3 bases from J; junction bases left unmatched: 7. DNA of the CDR3: TGTGCCAGCTCTCCTGGGACAGACTACACTGAAGCTTTCTTT. Amino acids: CASSPGTDYTEAFF.

The J gene is TRBJ1-2, the V gene TRBV18; D unclear. This CDR3 comprises 16 residues. CDR1 KGHSH and CDR2 LQKENI come from the germline V gene. Between the trimmed V and J ends, which lost 0 bases and 0 bases, there was a span of 11 bases. DNA for the CDR3: TGTGCCAGCTCACCACCTTCCGGTAGAGCTAACTATGGCTACACCTTC. Translation: CASSPPSGRANYGYTF.

This chain joins TRBV7-6 and TRBJ2-7; weak D call: TRBD2 (7 bases). Germline V CDR1 and CDR2: SGHVS, FNYEAQ. The CDR3 runs 15 residues. V gave up 5 bases and J gave up 2 bases, with 16 bases separating them. CDR3 residues: CASSPTAGAPYEQYF. CDR3 in DNA: TGTGCCAGCAGCCCGACGGCGGGGGCCCCCTACGAGCAGTACTTC.

The chain has TRBV29-1 and TRBJ1-1; D might be TRBD1 (6 bases). The germline CDR1 and CDR2 sequences are SQVTM and ANQGSEA. Trimming removed 7 bases at V and 4 bases at J, with 13 bases between. This CDR3 has 12 amino acids. The CDR3 nucleotides read TGCAGCGGGTACAGGGAGGGCACTGAAGCTTTCTTT. Translated: CSGYREGTEAFF. Combining the CDR3 with reference TRBV29-1 and TRBJ1-1 gives the whole variable domain SAVISQKPSRDICQRGTSLTIQCQVDSQVTMMFWYRQQPGQSLTLIATANQGSEATYESGFVIDKFPISRPNLTFSTLTVSNMSPEDSSIYLCSGYREGTEAFFGQGTRLTVV.

The genes are TRBV12-2 and TRBJ2-4; TRBD2, the table's D call, was not compared with the DNA. TRBV12-2 constitutes a pseudogene. The CDR3 has 18 amino acids. In DNA, the CDR3 is TGTGCAAGTCGCCCCGGGACTAGCGGGAGTGTGGGCAAAAACATTCAGTACTTC. It translates to CASRPGTSGSVGKNIQYF.

J is TRBJ1-4 and V is TRBV6-5; the D gene is possibly TRBD1 (6 bases). Germline lookup yields CDR1 MNHEY and CDR2 SVGAGI. The CDR3 is 15 amino acids. Trimming took 5 bases from V and 2 from J, leaving 12 bases between them. The CDR3 protein is CASSQTGITNEKLFF. The CDR3 nucleotides read TGTGCCAGCAGTCAAACAGGGATCACTAATGAAAAACTGTTTTTT.

The CDR3 reads CASSRGSYEQYF. The DNA of the CDR3 is TGTGCCAGCAGCCGCGGGAGCTACGAGCAGTACTTC. The chain carries TRBV5-6 and TRBJ2-7, with 7 bases aligning to TRBD2. Germline CDR1 and CDR2: SGHDT and YYEEEE. The V gene end was trimmed by 4 bases and the J gene end by 3 bases; junction bases not matched to a gene: 1. The CDR3 is made up of 12 amino acids.